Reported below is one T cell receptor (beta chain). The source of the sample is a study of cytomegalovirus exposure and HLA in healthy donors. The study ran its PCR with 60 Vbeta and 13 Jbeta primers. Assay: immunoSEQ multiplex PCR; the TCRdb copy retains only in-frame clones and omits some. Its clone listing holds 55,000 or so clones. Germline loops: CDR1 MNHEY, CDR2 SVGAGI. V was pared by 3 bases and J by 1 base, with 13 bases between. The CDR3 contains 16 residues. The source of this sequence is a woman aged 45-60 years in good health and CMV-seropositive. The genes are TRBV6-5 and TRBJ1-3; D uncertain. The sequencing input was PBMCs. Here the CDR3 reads CASSYTYPRSGNTIYF. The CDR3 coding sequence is TGTGCCAGCAGTTATACCTATCCCAGGTCTGGAAACACCATATATTTT.